These 23 T cell receptor beta chains came from one sample sequenced in a study of OX40 agonist ivuxolimab in advanced cancers. Repertoires were generated with immunoSEQ multiplex PCR, while TCRdb's copy carries only in-frame clones and drops some. This sample has tens of thousands of clones, with 65% to 90% found just once. The specimen comprised CD4+ or CD8+ T cells sorted from blood, sampled in a trial of the OX40 agonist ivuxolimab. These receptors were taken from an adult with an advanced solid tumor such as melanoma, head and neck, liver or kidney cancer.

This chain links TRBV2 with TRBJ2-5; D is ambiguous. Trimming pared 8 bases from V and 5 bases from J, leaving 9 bases between. Looked up from germline, CDR1 is SNHLY and CDR2 is FYNNEI. The CDR3 has 11 amino acids. Written as DNA, the CDR3 is TGTGCCAGCCGAACTTGGGAGACCCAGTACTTC. Translated, it gives CASRTWETQYF.

This chain uses TRBV28 with TRBJ1-1; the match to TRBD1 covers 11 bases. CDR1 is MDHEN, CDR2 SYDVKM, per germline. The CDR3 loop spans 15 amino acids. V was clipped by 7 bases and J by 6 bases; unmatched bases: 10. The CDR3 bases are TGTGCCAGCACCCTACACGGGACAGGGGGTTCTGAAGCTTTCTTT. Translated, it gives CASTLHGTGGSEAFF.

The rearrangement links TRBV28 to TRBJ1-2; tentative D call: TRBD1 (6 bases). Looked up from germline, CDR1 is MDHEN and CDR2 is SYDVKM. V was trimmed by 7 bases and J by 6 bases, leaving 12 bases between them. The CDR3 has 12 amino acids. The chain's CDR3 is CASTDRSDGYTF. In nucleotides, the CDR3 is TGTGCCAGCACGGACAGAAGCGATGGCTACACCTTC.

The chain combines TRBV30 with TRBJ1-5; D unclear. This CDR3 spans 15 amino acids. V was trimmed by 1 base and J by 0 bases, leaving 10 bases between them. The V gene's germline CDR1 is GTSNPN and CDR2 SVGIG (reference sequence). DNA for the CDR3: TGTGCCTGGAGTGCCTCCTCCCATAGCAATCAGCCCCAGCATTTT. It yields the protein CAWSASSHSNQPQHF.

The chain couples TRBV19 to TRBJ1-6; possibly TRBD1 for D (6 bases). CDR3 size: 14 residues. The V gene's germline CDR1 is LNHDA and CDR2 SQIVND (reference sequence). Between the trimmed V and J ends, which lost 5 bases and 9 bases, there was a span of 14 bases. The chain's CDR3 is CASSSVRGGSPLHF. The CDR3, as DNA: TGTGCCAGTAGTTCGGTCAGGGGAGGTTCACCCCTCCACTTT.

This clone turned up a few times. The V call is TRBV30, the J call TRBJ2-6; 8 bases are shared with TRBD1. Germline values: CDR1 GTSNPN, CDR2 SVGIG (reference sequence). The CDR3 contains 15 residues. The junction had 6 bases not matched to a gene; V was cut back by 6 bases and J by 2 bases. This chain's CDR3 is CACGQGLAGANVLTF. CDR3 DNA: TGTGCCTGTGGACAGGGTTTAGCTGGGGCCAACGTCCTGACTTTC.

Comment on this clone: Other DNA variants within this sample encode the same CDR3. The chain recombines TRBV7-9 with TRBJ2-1, with D possibly being TRBD2 (6 bases). Germline assignment: CDR1 SEHNR and CDR2 FQNEAQ (reference sequence). The CDR3 is 12 amino acids. Trimming removed 3 bases from V and 10 bases from J, with 10 bases in between. For the CDR3, the DNA is TGTGCCAGCAGCTTGGACTACAGGGAGCAGTTCTTC. The encoded protein is CASSLDYREQFF.

This clone came up a few times. The gene calls are TRBV20-1 and TRBJ1-2; D remains ambiguous. Between the trimmed V and J ends, which lost 0 bases and 12 bases, there was a span of 8 bases. Germline CDR1 is DFQATT and CDR2 is SNEGSKA (reference sequence). This CDR3 comprises 10 residues. Here the CDR3 DNA reads TGCAGTGCTAGAGAGGGTCCTCACACCTTC. It encodes CSAREGPHTF.

This sequence joins TRBV5-1 and TRBJ1-1; 8 nucleotides match TRBD1. Germline values: CDR1 SGHRS, CDR2 YFSETQ. The CDR3 has 17 residues. Trimming removed 0 bases from V and 1 base from J; junction bases left unmatched: 8. The CDR3 bases are TGCGCCAGCAGCTTGGAGCCCCCTGGACAGGGGAACACTGAAGCTTTCTTT. Protein: CASSLEPPGQGNTEAFF.

The chain is built from TRBV5-8 and TRBJ1-6; 10 bases line up with TRBD1. This CDR3 is 14 amino acids long. Germline loops: CDR1 SGHTS, CDR2 YDEGEE. V was clipped by 4 bases and J by 10 bases; unmatched bases: 5. The CDR3 sequence: CASSTGQGGSPLHF. In nucleotides, the CDR3 is TGTGCCAGCAGCACCGGACAGGGGGGATCACCCCTCCACTTT.

The rearrangement uses TRBV5-6 and TRBJ2-2, with D possibly matching TRBD1 (6 bases). V gave up 5 bases and J gave up 8 bases, with 19 bases separating them. Germline V CDR1 and CDR2: SGHDT, YYEEEE. The CDR3 contains 15 residues. CDR3 DNA: TGTGCCAGCAGACAGAACAACGGACAGATAGGGGAGCTGTTTTTT. This codes for CASRQNNGQIGELFF. The whole variable domain, filled in from reference TRBV5-6 and TRBJ2-2, reads DAGVTQSPTHLIKTRGQQVTLRCSPKSGHDTVSWYQQALGQGPQFIFQYYEEEERQRGNFPDRFSGHQFPNYSSELNVNALLLGDSALYLCASRQNNGQIGELFFGEGSRLTVL.

V and J are TRBV18 and TRBJ1-5; the D gene is possibly TRBD1 (5 bases). The V gene's germline CDR1 is KGHSH and CDR2 LQKENI. The CDR3 loop spans 13 amino acids. Trimming pared 2 bases from V and 5 bases from J, leaving 7 bases between. CDR3 in DNA: TGTGCCAGCTCACCATCCAGGGATCAGCCCCAGCATTTT. Protein: CASSPSRDQPQHF.

The J gene is TRBJ1-2, the V gene TRBV28; possible D gene TRBD1, 6 bases. The CDR3 contains 14 residues. Germline V lookup: CDR1 MDHEN, CDR2 SYDVKM. Trimming pared 5 bases from V and 0 bases from J, leaving 10 bases between. The CDR3 is CASSVDSSNYGYTF. In nucleotides, the CDR3 is TGTGCCAGCAGTGTGGACAGTTCTAACTATGGCTACACCTTC.

This clone was seen a handful of times. V gene TRBV7-2 combines with J gene TRBJ2-3; D uncertain. V gave up 3 bases and J gave up 4 bases, with 11 bases separating them. The CDR3 sequence is 14 residues long. Germline lookup yields CDR1 SGHTA and CDR2 FQGNSA. The CDR3 DNA reads TGTGCCAGCAGCTTGGACGCCCCCCCAGATACGCAGTATTTT. The encoded protein is CASSLDAPPDTQYF.

The chain employs TRBV10-1 and TRBJ2-1; no definite D call. CDR1 WNHNN and CDR2 SYGVQD come from the germline V gene (reference sequence). Trimming took off 4 bases at V and 8 bases at J, with 12 bases between the two ends. The CDR3 has 13 amino acids. CDR3 in DNA: TGCGCCAGCAGTGGTAGAGGTGTCCATGAGCAGTTCTTC. Amino acid sequence: CASSGRGVHEQFF.

The chain has TRBV5-1 and TRBJ2-7, with D possibly being TRBD1 or TRBD2 (5 bases each). This CDR3 has 17 amino acids. V gave up 0 bases and J gave up 0 bases, with 16 bases separating them. CDR1 is SGHRS, CDR2 YFSETQ, per germline. The CDR3 region is CASSLAAGTRRSYEQYF. CDR3 DNA sequence: TGCGCCAGCAGCTTGGCAGCTGGGACCCGCCGCTCCTACGAGCAGTACTTC.

This sequence joins TRBV7-6 and TRBJ2-6; TRBD2 might be the D (6 bases). CDR1 SGHVS and CDR2 FNYEAQ come from the germline V gene. Trimming took 1 base from V and 0 from J, leaving 13 bases between them. The CDR3 runs to 18 residues. The CDR3 here is CASSLEGTWISGANVLTF. Written as DNA, the CDR3 is TGTGCCAGCAGCTTAGAGGGGACTTGGATCTCTGGGGCCAACGTCCTGACTTTC.

This clone appeared a few times. V usage is TRBV7-2 and J usage is TRBJ2-1; no reliable D call. CDR3 length: 11 residues. Germline V gives CDR1 SGHTA, CDR2 FQGNSA. V was clipped by 0 bases and J by 8 bases, with 2 bases between them. The CDR3 DNA is TGTGCCAGCAGCTTAGCTTATGAGCAGTTCTTC. This codes for CASSLAYEQFF.

This clone was detected once. The chain joins TRBV5-1 to TRBJ2-7; tentative D call: TRBD1 (6 bases). CDR1 SGHRS and CDR2 YFSETQ come from the germline V gene. The CDR3 loop spans 13 amino acids. The V end lost 2 bases, the J end lost 0 bases, and 6 bases lay between the germline ends. In DNA form, the CDR3 reads TGCGCCAGCAGCTTACAGGGCTCCTACGAGCAGTACTTC. Translating it yields CASSLQGSYEQYF.

The CDR3 region is CASSPGNQETQYF. CDR3 nucleotides: TGTGCCAGTTCACCGGGCAACCAAGAGACCCAGTACTTC. This sequence joins TRBV5-4 and TRBJ2-5; D gene uncertain. The CDR3 spans 13 residues. Trimming left V 8 bases short and J 0 bases short, with 11 bases between. Germline V gives CDR1 SGHNT, CDR2 YYREEE (reference sequence).

This sequence joins TRBV7-8 and TRBJ1-6; 7 bases map to TRBD1. Germline V gene data show CDR1 as SGHVS and CDR2 as FQNEAQ. The V gene end was trimmed by 8 bases and the J gene end by 0 bases; junction bases not matched to a gene: 7. The CDR3 extends over 16 amino acids. The CDR3 reads CASEPQGSSYNSPLHF. The CDR3 DNA sequence: TGTGCCAGCGAGCCACAGGGGAGCTCCTATAATTCACCCCTCCACTTT.

The chain has TRBV7-9 and TRBJ1-4; D not resolved. V shed 3 bases and J shed 4 bases, with 12 bases lying between them. CDR1 and CDR2 (germline): SEHNR, FQNEAQ (reference sequence). The CDR3 runs to 15 residues. The CDR3 DNA follows: TGTGCCAGCAGCTTGCAGCGGGAGGGTAATGAAAAACTGTTTTTT. Residues: CASSLQREGNEKLFF.

This rearrangement joins TRBV7-9 to TRBJ1-1; D is possibly TRBD1 (5 bases). The germline CDR1 and CDR2 sequences are SEHNR and FQNEAQ (reference sequence). The CDR3 contains 15 residues. V shed 4 bases and J shed 5 bases, with 17 bases lying between them. CDR3 protein: CASSSYGGTGTEAFF. The CDR3 DNA sequence: TGTGCCAGCAGCTCTTATGGGGGGACGGGAACTGAAGCTTTCTTT.